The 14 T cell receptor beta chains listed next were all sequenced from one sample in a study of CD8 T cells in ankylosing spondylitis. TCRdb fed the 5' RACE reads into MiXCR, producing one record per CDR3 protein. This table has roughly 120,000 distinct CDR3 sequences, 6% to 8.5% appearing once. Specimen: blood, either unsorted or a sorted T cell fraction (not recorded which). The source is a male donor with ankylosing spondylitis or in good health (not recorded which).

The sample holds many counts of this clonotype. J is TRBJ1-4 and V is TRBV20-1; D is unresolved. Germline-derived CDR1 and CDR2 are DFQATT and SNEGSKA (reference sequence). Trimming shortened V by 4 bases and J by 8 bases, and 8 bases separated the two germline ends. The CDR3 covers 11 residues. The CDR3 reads CSAKYREKLFF. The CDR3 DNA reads TGCAGTGCTAAGTATCGCGAAAAACTGTTTTTT.

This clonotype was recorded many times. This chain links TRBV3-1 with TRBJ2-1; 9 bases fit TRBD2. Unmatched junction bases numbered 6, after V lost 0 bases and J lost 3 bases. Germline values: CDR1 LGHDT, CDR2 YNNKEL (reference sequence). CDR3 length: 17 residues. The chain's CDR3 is CASSQDHLLAGYNEQFF. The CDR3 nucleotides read TGTGCCAGCAGCCAAGATCATTTACTAGCGGGCTACAATGAGCAGTTCTTC.

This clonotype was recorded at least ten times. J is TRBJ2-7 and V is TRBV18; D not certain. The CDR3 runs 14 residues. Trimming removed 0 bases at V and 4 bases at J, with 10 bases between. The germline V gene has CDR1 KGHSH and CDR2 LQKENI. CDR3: CASSPPSQDYEQYF. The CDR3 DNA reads TGTGCCAGCTCACCACCGAGCCAGGATTACGAGCAGTACTTC.

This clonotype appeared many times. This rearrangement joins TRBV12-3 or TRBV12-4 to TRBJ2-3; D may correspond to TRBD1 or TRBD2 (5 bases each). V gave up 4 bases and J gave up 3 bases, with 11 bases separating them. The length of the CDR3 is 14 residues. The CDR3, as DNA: TGTGCCAGCAGTTCGGGACGGCGAACAGATACGCAGTATTTT. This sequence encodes CASSSGRRTDTQYF.

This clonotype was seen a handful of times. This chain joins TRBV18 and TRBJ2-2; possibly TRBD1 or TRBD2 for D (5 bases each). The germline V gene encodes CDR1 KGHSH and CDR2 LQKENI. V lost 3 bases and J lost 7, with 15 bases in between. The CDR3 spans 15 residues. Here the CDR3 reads CASSPGRDPVGELFF. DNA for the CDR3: TGTGCCAGCTCACCGGGCAGGGACCCTGTCGGGGAGCTGTTTTTT.

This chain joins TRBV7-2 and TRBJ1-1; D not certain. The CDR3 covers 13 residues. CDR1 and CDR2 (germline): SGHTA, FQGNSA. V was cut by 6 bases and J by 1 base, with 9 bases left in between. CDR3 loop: CASRKTANTEAFF. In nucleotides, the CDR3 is TGTGCCAGCAGGAAGACGGCGAACACTGAAGCTTTCTTT. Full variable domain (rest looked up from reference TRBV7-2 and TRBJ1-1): GAGVSQSPSNKVTEKGKDVELRCDPISGHTALYWYRQSLGQGLEFLIYFQGNSAPDKSGLPSDRFSAERTGGSVSTLTIQRTQQEDSAVYLCASRKTANTEAFFGQGTRLTVV.

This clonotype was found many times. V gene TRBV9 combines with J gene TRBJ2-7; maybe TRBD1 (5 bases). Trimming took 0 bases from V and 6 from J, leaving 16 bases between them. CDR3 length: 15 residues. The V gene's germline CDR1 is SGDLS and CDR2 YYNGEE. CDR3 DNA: TGTGCCAGCAGCGTAGAGGGGTCCAAGAATCCCGAGCAGTACTTC. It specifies CASSVEGSKNPEQYF.

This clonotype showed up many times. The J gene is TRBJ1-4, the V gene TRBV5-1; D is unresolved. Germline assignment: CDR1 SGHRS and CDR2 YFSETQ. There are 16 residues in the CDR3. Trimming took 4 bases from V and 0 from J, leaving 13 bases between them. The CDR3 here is CASSPSGRTTNEKLFF. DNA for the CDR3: TGCGCCAGCAGCCCCAGCGGACGGACAACTAATGAAAAACTGTTTTTT.

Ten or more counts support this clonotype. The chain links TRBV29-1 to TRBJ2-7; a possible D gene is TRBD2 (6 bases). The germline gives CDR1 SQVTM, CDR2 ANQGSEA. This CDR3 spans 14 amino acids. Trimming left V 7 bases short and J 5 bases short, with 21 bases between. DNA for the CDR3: TGCAGCGCTGGGCAGGGAGGAGGTGTAAACGAGCAGTACTTC. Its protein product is CSAGQGGGVNEQYF.

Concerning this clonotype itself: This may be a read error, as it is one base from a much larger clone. In DNA, the CDR3 is TGTGCCAGCAGCTTTAACAGGGAGGGGCATGGCTACTCCTTC. Translation: CASSFNREGHGYSF. The chain employs TRBV7-2 and TRBJ1-2, with D maybe TRBD1 (6 bases). Germline V gives CDR1 SGHTA, CDR2 FQGNSA. CDR3 size: 14 residues.

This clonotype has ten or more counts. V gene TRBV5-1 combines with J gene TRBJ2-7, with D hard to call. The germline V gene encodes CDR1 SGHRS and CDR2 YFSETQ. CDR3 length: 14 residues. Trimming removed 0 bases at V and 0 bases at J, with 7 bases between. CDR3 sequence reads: CASSLEQFSYEQYF. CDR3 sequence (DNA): TGCGCCAGCAGCTTGGAACAATTCTCCTACGAGCAGTACTTC.

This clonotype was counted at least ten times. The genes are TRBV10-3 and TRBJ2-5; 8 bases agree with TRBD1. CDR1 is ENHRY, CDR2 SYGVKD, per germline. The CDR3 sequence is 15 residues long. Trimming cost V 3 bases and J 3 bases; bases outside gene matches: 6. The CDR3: CAISDPGQGKETQYF. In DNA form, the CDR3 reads TGTGCCATCAGTGACCCCGGACAGGGTAAAGAGACCCAGTACTTC.

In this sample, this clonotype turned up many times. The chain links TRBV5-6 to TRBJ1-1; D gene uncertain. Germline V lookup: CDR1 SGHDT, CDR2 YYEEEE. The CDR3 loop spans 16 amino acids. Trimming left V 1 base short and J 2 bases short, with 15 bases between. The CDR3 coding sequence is TGTGCCAGCAGCTTGCCTGGGGAGGTCCGAAACACTGAAGCTTTCTTT. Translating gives CASSLPGEVRNTEAFF. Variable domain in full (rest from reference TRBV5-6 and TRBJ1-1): DAGVTQSPTHLIKTRGQQVTLRCSPKSGHDTVSWYQQALGQGPQFIFQYYEEEERQRGNFPDRFSGHQFPNYSSELNVNALLLGDSALYLCASSLPGEVRNTEAFFGQGTRLTVV.

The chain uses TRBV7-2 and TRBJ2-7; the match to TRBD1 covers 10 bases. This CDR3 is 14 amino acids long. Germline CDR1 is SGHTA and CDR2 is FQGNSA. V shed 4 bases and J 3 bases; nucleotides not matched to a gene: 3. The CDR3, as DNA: TGTGCCAGCAGCTCGACAGGGGGCCGCTACGAGCAGTACTTC. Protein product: CASSSTGGRYEQYF.